This T cell receptor (beta chain) was sequenced during a study of T cells in Graves' hyperthyroidism and ophthalmopathy. A note on this clonotype: A read error may account for a junction end that differs from germline.

From approximately 9.5 ml of fresh peripheral blood, PBMCs were isolated. CDR1 is MDHEN and CDR2 is SYDVKM in the germline V gene. The CDR3 totals 12 residues. Amplification targeted TCR beta CDR3 regions from RNA transcripts. HTBI primers were the set used in a first-round RT-PCR of the TCR CDR3. From the multiplex PCR reads, TCRdb called clonotypes with MiXCR, one entry per CDR3 protein. The table includes hundreds of thousands of distinct CDR3 sequences, approximately 14% detected once. J is TRBJ1-1 and V is TRBV28; 7 bases align to TRBD1. The origin of this receptor is a woman in her 30s with Graves' hyperthyroidism. The sample consisted of blood. In DNA form, the CDR3 reads TGTGCCAGCAACCAGGGGGGTATGGGGCAGGCTTTT. This translates into CASNQGGMGQAF.